This is a list of T cell receptor beta chains from one sample in a study of blood T cell repertoires in COVID-19. The protocol was immunoSEQ multiplex PCR, while the TCRdb copy is restricted to in-frame clones and leaves out a portion. This sample has some 340,000 clones, with 85% found just once. The sequenced material came from peripheral blood. Receptors originate from a woman aged 18-30 years with acute or convalescent COVID-19. The CDR3 runs from the conserved cysteine through the conserved F or W. Rows may omit the clone size; those that give it use once, few, many or a size class.

TRBV30,NA,15,CAWSVDEYRGNEQYF
TRBV5-8,NA,15,CASSLGTGGHEKLFF
TRBV9,NA,14,CASSATGFDTEAFF
TRBV6-6,once,20,CASSRAVAGGPTLGTDTQYF
TRBV28,NA,17,CASSLTRGTSSYNEQFF
TRBV9,NA,15,CASSVGGSSQETQYF
TRBV6-5,NA,16,CASSYSEVASYNEQFF
TRBV11-2,NA,15,CASSLWAGAITEAFF
TRBV6-5,NA,15,CASSKGEGLLYEQYF
TRBV4-1,NA,15,CASSQGWGGEQPQHF
TRBV2,NA,14,CASSEVGRGTEAFF
TRBV9,NA,15,CASSGRTGPGNTIYF
TRBV7-3,once,14,CASSLGSSNYGYTF
TRBV19,NA,14,CASSMGGIGYGYTF
TRBV12-3/TRBV12-4,NA,12,CASTPGQGVAFF
TRBV2,NA,13,CASSLRGNTEAFF
TRBV19,NA,12,CASSYNSYEQYF
TRBV19,NA,13,CASSIWHSSEQYF
TRBV24-1,NA,12,CATSGTTDTQYF
TRBV5-8,NA,13,CASSLEPPGGYTF
TRBV15,NA,15,CATNAGLANTGELFF
TRBV6-5,few,15,CASRGGDRGNQPQHF
TRBV2,NA,14,CASGGQGGNTEAFF
TRBV6-6,NA,16,CASSYLVDRVNNEAFF
TRBV9,NA,15,CASSVGGGGYNEQFF
TRBV10-1,few,15,CASSDPLGNTDTQYF
TRBV2,NA,15,CASKRSVSGANVLTF
TRBV9,NA,16,CASSPPSTGGGGPLHF
TRBV2,NA,12,CASRKQGTEAFF
TRBV7-3,NA,15,CASSRTSGKGDTQYF
TRBV27,once,17,CASSPFPVSSGANVLTF
TRBV3-1/TRBV3-2,NA,15,CASSQEWGVNEKLFF
TRBV4-1,NA,15,CASSHPDRGRYGYTF
TRBV6-5,once,13,CASKRDRVDGYTF
TRBV6-5,NA,15,CASSYFARSDTEAFF
TRBV28,NA,13,CASTPRGGETQYF
TRBV21-1,NA,15,CASSKDGPRGPEAFF
TRBV5-6,NA,15,CASSLGGAYNSPLHF
TRBV14,NA,21,CASSQDRRDTLLAGEANEQFF
TRBV24-1,NA,14,CATSSGDQQETQYF
TRBV15,NA,16,CATSSPGTGDNSPLHF
TRBV5-4,NA,14,CASSSDSGNYGYTF
TRBV3-1/TRBV3-2,NA,14,CASSQGDTQETQYF
TRBV27,NA,17,CASSLGTGDYLGEKLFF
TRBV5-4,NA,15,CASSLAAGLALEQYF
TRBV25-1,NA,15,CASSEPGTDNQPQHF
TRBV18,NA,14,CASSPGGARYGYTF
TRBV5-1,NA,13,CASSLEGTPHIHF
TRBV7-2,few,14,CASSLDQANEKLFF
TRBV10-3,NA,14,CAIGKQGWRTEAFF
TRBV6-5,NA,14,CASNLRENYNEQFF
TRBV28,NA,15,CASSPGTVYNSPLHF
TRBV5-1,NA,15,CASSLDGSGANVLTF
TRBV9,NA,15,CASSVDRGYTGELFF
TRBV24-1,NA,15,CATSDPNGETDTQYF
TRBV7-9,NA,17,CASSPLQGGGRGTEAFF
TRBV27,NA,16,CASSLMSGSGGNTIYF
TRBV18,many,15,CASSPGQGPNYGYTF